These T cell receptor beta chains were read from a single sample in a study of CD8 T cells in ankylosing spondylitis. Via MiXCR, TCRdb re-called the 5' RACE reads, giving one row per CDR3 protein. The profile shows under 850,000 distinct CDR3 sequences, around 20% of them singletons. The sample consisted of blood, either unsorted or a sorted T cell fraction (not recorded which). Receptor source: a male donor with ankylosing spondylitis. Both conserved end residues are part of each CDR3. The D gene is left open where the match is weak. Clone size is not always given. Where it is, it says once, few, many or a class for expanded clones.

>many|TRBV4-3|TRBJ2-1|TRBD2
TGCGCCAGCAGCCAAGATTCGGGCGGGAGGTCCTACAATGAGCAGTTCTTC
CASSQDSGGRSYNEQFF
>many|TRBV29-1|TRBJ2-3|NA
TGCAGCGTTGAAGATCCGGGCAGTACAGATACGCAGTATTTT
CSVEDPGSTDTQYF
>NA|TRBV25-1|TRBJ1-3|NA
TGTGCCAGCAGTGAATCCAGGTACTCTGGAAACACCATATATTTT
CASSESRYSGNTIYF
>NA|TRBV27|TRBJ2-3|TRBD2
TGTGCCAGCAGTTCACTAGCGGGAGTAGATACGCAGTATTTT
CASSSLAGVDTQYF
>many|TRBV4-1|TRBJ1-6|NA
TGCGCCAGCAGCCAAGATATACCAGGGTATAATTCACCCCTCCACTTT
CASSQDIPGYNSPLHF
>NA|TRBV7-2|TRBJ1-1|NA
TGTGCCAGCAGCTCTGGTCCGGTGAACACTGAAGCTTTCTTT
CASSSGPVNTEAFF
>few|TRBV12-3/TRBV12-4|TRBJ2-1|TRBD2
TGTGCCAGCAAAAGGACTAGCGGCTCCTACAATGAGCAGTTCTTC
CASKRTSGSYNEQFF
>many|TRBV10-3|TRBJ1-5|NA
TGTGCCATCAGTGAGTCCGGGGTTGATAGCAATCAGCCCCAGCATTTT
CAISESGVDSNQPQHF
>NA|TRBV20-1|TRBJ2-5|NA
TGCAGTGTCGGACCCCAAGAGACCCAGTACTTC
CSVGPQETQYF
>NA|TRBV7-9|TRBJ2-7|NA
TGTGCCAGCAGCCCCCCCCCAGTTGCGCGCGAGCAGTACTTC
CASSPPPVAREQYF
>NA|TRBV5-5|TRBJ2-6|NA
TGTGCCAGCAGCTTGGACCCTGAGCCTACTGGGGCCAACGTCCTGACTTTC
CASSLDPEPTGANVLTF
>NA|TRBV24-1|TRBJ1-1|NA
TGTGCCACGCCCGGGACAGAAGCTTTCTTT
CATPGTEAFF
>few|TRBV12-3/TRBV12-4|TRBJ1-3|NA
TGTGCCAGCAGTCTCCGAGGCTTCTCTGGAAACACCATATATTTT
CASSLRGFSGNTIYF
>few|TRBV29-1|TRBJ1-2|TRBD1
TGCAGCGTTGAAGATTCCGCATGGGACAGCCTCAACTATGGCTACACCTTC
CSVEDSAWDSLNYGYTF
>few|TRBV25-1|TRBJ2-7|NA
TGTGCCAGCAGTGATGGAGCGTTGGGCTACGAGCAGTACTTC
CASSDGALGYEQYF
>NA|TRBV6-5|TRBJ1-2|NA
TGTGCCAGCAGTTACTCGAGAGATACCAACTATGGCTACACCTTC
CASSYSRDTNYGYTF
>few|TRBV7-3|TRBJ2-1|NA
TGTGCCAGCAGCTTAGAAGCCCGAAATGAGCAGTTCTTC
CASSLEARNEQFF
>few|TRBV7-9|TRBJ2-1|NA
TGTGCCAGCAGCCCTGCCGGGACCAAATCCTACAATGAGCAGTTCTTC
CASSPAGTKSYNEQFF
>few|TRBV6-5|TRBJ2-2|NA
TGTGCCAGCAGTTACTCGCCCTGGAACACCGGGGAGCTGTTTTTT
CASSYSPWNTGELFF
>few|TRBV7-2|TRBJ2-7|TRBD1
TGTGCCAGCAGCCTCAGGGCCGGGACAGGGGATTACGAGCAGTACTTC
CASSLRAGTGDYEQYF
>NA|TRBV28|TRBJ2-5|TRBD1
TGTGCCAGTGGACAGGTTGAGGAGACCCAGTACTTC
CASGQVEETQYF
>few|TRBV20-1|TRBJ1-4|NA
TGCAGTGCAAAGCGTTTGGGGATGAATGAAAAACTGTTTTTT
CSAKRLGMNEKLFF
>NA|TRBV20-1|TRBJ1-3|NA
TGCAGTGCTAGAGAGGGGAGCTCTGGAAACACCATATATTTT
CSAREGSSGNTIYF
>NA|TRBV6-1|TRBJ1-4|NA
TGTGCCAGCAGTCGGGGGAGAGCTAATGAAAAACTGTTTTTT
CASSRGRANEKLFF
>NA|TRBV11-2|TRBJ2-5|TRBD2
TGTGCCAGCAGCTTAGGCGGGGGGAAGACCGCGACCCAGTACTTC
CASSLGGGKTATQYF
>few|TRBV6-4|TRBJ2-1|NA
TGTGCCAGCAGTGACTCTTTAGAGGCGGCAAATGAGCAGTTCTTC
CASSDSLEAANEQFF
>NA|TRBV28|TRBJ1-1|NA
TGTGCCAGCAGTTTGGGGAGAGGGGCTTTCTTT
CASSLGRGAFF
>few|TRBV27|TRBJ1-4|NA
TGTGCCAGCAGTTTCCGGCCGGACAGTGGGAGGATTGAAAAACTGTTTTTT
CASSFRPDSGRIEKLFF
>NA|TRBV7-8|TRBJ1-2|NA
TGTGCCAGCAGCCCCCGTGGACCGTCTAACTATGGCTACACCTTC
CASSPRGPSNYGYTF
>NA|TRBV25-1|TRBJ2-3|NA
TGTGCCAGCAGTCGAAAGGGGTCCAGCACAGATACGCAGTATTTT
CASSRKGSSTDTQYF
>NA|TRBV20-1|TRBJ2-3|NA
TGCAGTGCTAGGGACAGCAACACAGATACGCAGTATTTT
CSARDSNTDTQYF